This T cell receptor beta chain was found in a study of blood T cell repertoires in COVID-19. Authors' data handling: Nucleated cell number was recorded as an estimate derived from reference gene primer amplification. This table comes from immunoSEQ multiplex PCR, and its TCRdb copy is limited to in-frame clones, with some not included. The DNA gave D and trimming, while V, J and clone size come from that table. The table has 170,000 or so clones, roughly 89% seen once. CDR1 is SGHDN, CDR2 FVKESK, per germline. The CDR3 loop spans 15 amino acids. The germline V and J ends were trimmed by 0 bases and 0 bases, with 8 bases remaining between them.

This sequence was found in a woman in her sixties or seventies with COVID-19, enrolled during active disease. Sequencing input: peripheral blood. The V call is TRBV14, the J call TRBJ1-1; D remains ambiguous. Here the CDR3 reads CASSQERLMNTEAFF. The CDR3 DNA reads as TGTGCCAGCAGCCAAGAGAGGCTTATGAACACTGAAGCTTTCTTT.